The present T cell receptor (beta chain) was sequenced within a study of T cell repertoires in cytomegalovirus infection. Points on this clonotype: Antigen unknown.

MiXCR was run by TCRdb on the reads, yielding one entry per CDR3 protein. This table has 60,000 to 75,000 distinct CDR3 sequences, about 23% appearing once. Study observations and caveats: Clonotype analysis showed dominance of the ex vivo response by HLA-C-restricted CMV-specific TCR beta clonotypes.

Germline CDR1 reads SGHTA; CDR2 reads FQGNSA. The V and J ends lost 5 bases and 2 bases respectively, with 12 bases between them. The CDR3 is 14 residues long. The sequenced sample was PBMCs, sequenced either directly or after in vitro stimulation (not recorded which). The TCR originated in a human donor in good health (CMV status not recorded). Some clones in this sample may be carry-over from other donors' samples. The V gene is TRBV7-2, the J gene TRBJ2-5; no clear D gene. The CDR3 DNA is TGTGCCAGCAGCCCCCGCCGTAGTCAAGAGACCCAGTACTTC. It yields the protein CASSPRRSQETQYF.